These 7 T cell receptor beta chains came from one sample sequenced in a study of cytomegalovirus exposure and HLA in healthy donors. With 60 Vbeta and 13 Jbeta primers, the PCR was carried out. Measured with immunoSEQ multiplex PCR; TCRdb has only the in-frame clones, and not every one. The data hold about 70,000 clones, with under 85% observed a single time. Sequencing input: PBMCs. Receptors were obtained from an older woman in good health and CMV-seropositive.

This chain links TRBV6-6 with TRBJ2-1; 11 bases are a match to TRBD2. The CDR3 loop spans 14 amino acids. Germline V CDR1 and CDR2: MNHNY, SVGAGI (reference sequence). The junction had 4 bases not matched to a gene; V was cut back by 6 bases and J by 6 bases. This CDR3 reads CASSRTSGGNEQFF. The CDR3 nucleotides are TGTGCCAGCAGCCGAACTAGCGGGGGCAATGAGCAGTTCTTC.

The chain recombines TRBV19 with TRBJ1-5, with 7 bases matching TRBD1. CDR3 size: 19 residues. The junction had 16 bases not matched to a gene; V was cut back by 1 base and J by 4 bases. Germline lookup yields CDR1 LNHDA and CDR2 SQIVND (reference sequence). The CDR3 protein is CASSIGARGKGGVNQPQHF. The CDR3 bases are TGTGCCAGTAGTATAGGAGCCAGGGGGAAGGGGGGTGTGAATCAGCCCCAGCATTTT.

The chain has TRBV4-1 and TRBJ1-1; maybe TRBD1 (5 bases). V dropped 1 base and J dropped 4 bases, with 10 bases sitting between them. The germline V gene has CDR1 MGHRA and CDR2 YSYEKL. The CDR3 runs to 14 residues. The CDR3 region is CASSQAGVSTEAFF. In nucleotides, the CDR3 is TGCGCCAGCAGCCAAGCGGGGGTCAGCACTGAAGCTTTCTTT.

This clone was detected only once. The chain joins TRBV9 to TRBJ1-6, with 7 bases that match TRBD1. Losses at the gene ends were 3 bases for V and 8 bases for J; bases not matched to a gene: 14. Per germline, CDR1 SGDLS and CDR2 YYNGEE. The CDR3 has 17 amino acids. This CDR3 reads CASSAPVVRQGDSPLHF. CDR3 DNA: TGTGCCAGCAGCGCGCCGGTGGTGAGACAGGGAGATTCACCCCTCCACTTT.

The CDR3 region has the DNA TGTGCCAGCAGCACCGGACAGGGGAGCACTGAAGCTTTCTTT. Protein sequence: CASSTGQGSTEAFF. The chain employs TRBV5-4 and TRBJ1-1, with TRBD1 matching 9 bases. The trim removed 4 bases at V and 4 bases at J, leaving 5 bases unmatched. Germline CDR1 and CDR2: SGHNT and YYREEE (reference sequence). This CDR3 contains 14 residues.

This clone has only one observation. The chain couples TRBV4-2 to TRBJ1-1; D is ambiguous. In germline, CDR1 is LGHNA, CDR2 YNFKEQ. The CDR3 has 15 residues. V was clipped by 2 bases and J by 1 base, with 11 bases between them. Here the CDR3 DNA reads TGTGCCAGCAGCCAACCCGGGGAAGGGAACACTGAAGCTTTCTTT. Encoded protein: CASSQPGEGNTEAFF.

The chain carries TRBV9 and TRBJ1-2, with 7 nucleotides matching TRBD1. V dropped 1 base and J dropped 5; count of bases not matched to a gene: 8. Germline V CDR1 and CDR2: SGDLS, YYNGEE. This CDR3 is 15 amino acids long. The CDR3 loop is CASSVKAGGRYGYTF. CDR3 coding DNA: TGTGCCAGCAGCGTAAAAGCAGGGGGAAGATATGGCTACACCTTC.